The rows below give T cell receptor beta chains drawn from one sample of a study of shared clonotypes between healthy human individuals. TCRdb's table, derived via immunoSEQ multiplex PCR, lists solely in-frame clones and lacks some. The sample holds 600,000 to 800,000 clones, roughly two thirds seen once. The sample taken for sequencing was memory CD4+ T cells sorted from blood. The receptors come from a woman aged 30 to 39 in good health. Each CDR3 is given with its conserved first and last residue. D genes are given only for firm matches. Not every row has a clone size; where given, it reads once, few, many or a size class.

cdr3_length,d_call,v_call,j_call,clone_size,cdr3_nt,cdr3_aa
15,TRBD1,TRBV29-1,TRBJ1-5,.,TGCAGCGTTGCAGGACAGGTGGGAGGCAATCAGCCCCAGCATTTT,CSVAGQVGGNQPQHF
16,.,TRBV6-1,TRBJ2-6,.,TGTGCCAGCAGTGAGCAAGGACAGACCGGGGCCAACGTCCTGACTTTC,CASSEQGQTGANVLTF
13,TRBD2,TRBV28,TRBJ2-1,few,TGTGCCAGCGCTGCTAGCGGGAACGATGAGCAGTTCTTC,CASAASGNDEQFF
14,TRBD2,TRBV9,TRBJ2-7,.,TGTGCCAGCAGCGTAGGTAGCGGGACCTACGAGCAGTACTTC,CASSVGSGTYEQYF
14,TRBD1,TRBV11-3,TRBJ2-5,.,TGTGCCAGCAGCTTAAATTCGGGACAGGGGACCCAGTACTTC,CASSLNSGQGTQYF
15,.,TRBV21-1,TRBJ1-1,.,TGTGCCAGCAGCAAGTTGTCGGGGCTGAACACTGAAGCTTTCTTT,CASSKLSGLNTEAFF
15,.,TRBV5-6,TRBJ2-3,.,TGTGCCAGCAGCCCGTCTCCGGGAGACACAGATACGCAGTATTTT,CASSPSPGDTDTQYF
12,.,TRBV28,TRBJ2-1,few,TGTGCCAGCAGTTCAGAGTACAATGAGCAGTTCTTC,CASSSEYNEQFF
13,.,TRBV10-1,TRBJ2-7,.,TGCGCCAGGGGGCGTCGCGAAATTTACGAGCAGTACTTC,CARGRREIYEQYF
15,TRBD1,TRBV28,TRBJ2-1,.,TGTGCCAGCAGACCGCCGGGACAGGGGGCGAATGAGCAGTTCTTC,CASRPPGQGANEQFF
14,.,TRBV19,TRBJ1-5,.,TGTGCCAGTAGTTACAGGGAATTGAATCAGCCCCAGCATTTT,CASSYRELNQPQHF
12,.,TRBV2,TRBJ2-7,.,TGTGCCAGCAAAGAAGGGAGCTACGAGCAGTACTTC,CASKEGSYEQYF
16,TRBD1,TRBV5-1,TRBJ2-3,few,TGCGCCAGCACGCCAGGGACAGGGATTTACTCAGATACGCAGTATTTT,CASTPGTGIYSDTQYF
16,.,TRBV7-8,TRBJ2-2,once,TGTGCCAGCAGCCCCCGACCCGGGAGAAGAACCGGGGAGCTGTTTTTT,CASSPRPGRRTGELFF
15,.,TRBV7-3,TRBJ2-1,.,TGTGCCAGCAGCCAAACTAGGGTGGAATACAATGAGCAGTTCTTC,CASSQTRVEYNEQFF
14,TRBD2,TRBV19,TRBJ2-1,.,TGTGCCAGTAGTTGGCGGACTAGCGGCGATGAGCAGTTCTTC,CASSWRTSGDEQFF
17,.,TRBV4-2,TRBJ1-5,.,TGTGCCAGCAGCTTGGCCGGTAAGGGTTATAGCAATCAGCCCCAGCATTTT,CASSLAGKGYSNQPQHF
12,.,TRBV28,TRBJ1-1,few,TGTGCCAGCAGCTTATTCGGGGTTGAAGCTTTCTTT,CASSLFGVEAFF
17,TRBD2,TRBV11-2,TRBJ2-1,.,TGTGCCAGCAGCTTAGATCTAATAGCGGGAGGGGGCAATGAGCAGTTCTTC,CASSLDLIAGGGNEQFF
19,.,TRBV28,TRBJ1-5,.,TGTGCCAGCAGTTTACTCCGCCAGGGGCGTTATACTTTCCATCAGCCCCAGCATTTT,CASSLLRQGRYTFHQPQHF
12,TRBD1,TRBV19,TRBJ1-1,.,TGTGCCAGTAGTCCCGACAGGGGGATGGCTTTCTTT,CASSPDRGMAFF
15,TRBD2,TRBV2,TRBJ2-1,.,TGTGCCAGCACCCTGCTCGCGGGAGGGGGGAATGAGCAGTTCTTC,CASTLLAGGGNEQFF
14,.,TRBV2,TRBJ2-5,.,TGTGCCAGCAGTAAGATAAGAAACCAAGAGACCCAGTACTTC,CASSKIRNQETQYF
16,.,TRBV18,TRBJ1-5,.,TGTGCCAGCTCACGACAGGAATGGGGGGAAAATCAGCCCCAGCATTTT,CASSRQEWGENQPQHF
16,TRBD2,TRBV9,TRBJ2-1,once,TGTGCCAGCAGCGTAACGGCGGGAGGTACGTACAATGAGCAGTTCTTC,CASSVTAGGTYNEQFF
13,.,TRBV28,TRBJ1-2,.,TGTGCCAGCAGCCCTAACCAATTCTATGGCTACACCTTC,CASSPNQFYGYTF
15,.,TRBV10-3,TRBJ1-5,.,TGTGCCATCAGTGAGTCCAGACAGGACAATCAGCCCCAGCATTTT,CAISESRQDNQPQHF
13,.,TRBV19,TRBJ2-7,.,TGTGCCAGTAGTCGGTGGGAGGCAGACGAGCAGTACTTC,CASSRWEADEQYF
14,.,TRBV15,TRBJ2-1,.,TGTGCCACCAGTTACCTAAGCTCCTACAATGAGCAGTTCTTC,CATSYLSSYNEQFF
14,.,TRBV6-1,TRBJ1-1,.,TGTGCCAGCAGCTCCCGGGGGAGCAACACTGAAGCTTTCTTT,CASSSRGSNTEAFF
11,.,TRBV30,TRBJ1-1,.,TGTGCCTGGAGCACAAACACTGAAGCTTTCTTT,CAWSTNTEAFF
16,.,TRBV7-9,TRBJ2-3,.,TGTGCCAGCAGCAATAGGAGACGAGGGGATGGGGATACGCAGTATTTT,CASSNRRRGDGDTQYF
15,TRBD2,TRBV19,TRBJ2-1,.,TGTGCCAGTAGTCTTAGTCCTAGCGGGTACAATGAGCAGTTCTTC,CASSLSPSGYNEQFF
15,.,TRBV6-6,TRBJ2-5,many,TGTGCCAGCAGCCGCCGACCGGGACTCCAAGAGACCCAGTACTTC,CASSRRPGLQETQYF
15,TRBD2,TRBV7-9,TRBJ2-3,.,TGTGCCAGCAGCTTAGGTAGCGGGAGTTCAGATACGCAGTATTTT,CASSLGSGSSDTQYF
14,TRBD2,TRBV14,TRBJ2-1,.,TGTGCCAGCAGGAAGTGGGAGGGCGCGAATGAGCAGTTCTTC,CASRKWEGANEQFF
15,TRBD2,TRBV2,TRBJ2-5,.,TGTGCCAGCAGCGGGACTAGCGGGAGAAAAGAGACCCAGTACTTC,CASSGTSGRKETQYF
14,.,TRBV6-6,TRBJ2-1,.,TGTGCCAGCAGTTCCAGTCTCTCCTACAATGAGCAGTTCTTC,CASSSSLSYNEQFF
16,TRBD1,TRBV5-1,TRBJ2-7,.,TGCGCCAGCAGCCCCTCCGGGACAGGGATTTCAGGCGAGCAGTACTTC,CASSPSGTGISGEQYF
14,.,TRBV7-2,TRBJ2-3,.,TGTGCCAGCAGCTTAGAACTAGCACAGGATACGCAGTATTTT,CASSLELAQDTQYF
17,TRBD2,TRBV28,TRBJ2-2,.,TGTGCCAGCAGTTTGTTCGTAGCGGGAGGCCTCACCGGGGAGCTGTTTTTT,CASSLFVAGGLTGELFF
16,.,TRBV19,TRBJ2-3,.,TGTGCCAGTAGTACTGACAGCTCTCTAAGCACAGATACGCAGTATTTT,CASSTDSSLSTDTQYF
16,TRBD1,TRBV5-1,TRBJ1-4,.,TGCGCCAGCAGCCCCGGGACAGCCCCACCGTCTGAAAAACTGTTTTTT,CASSPGTAPPSEKLFF
15,.,TRBV7-9,TRBJ2-1,few,TGTGCCAGCAGCTCCCGGGGTTCCTCCTACAATGAGCAGTTCTTC,CASSSRGSSYNEQFF
16,TRBD1,TRBV2,TRBJ1-2,.,TGTGCCAGCAGTCCACTTAGGACAGGTACTAACTATGGCTACACCTTC,CASSPLRTGTNYGYTF
15,.,TRBV27,TRBJ1-2,.,TGTGCCAGCAGTCCAACAAGGGGCAGGAAGGGGGGCTACACCTTC,CASSPTRGRKGGYTF
13,.,TRBV30,TRBJ1-1,few,TGTGCCTGGAGTCGGGAGGGGAACACTGAAGCTTTCTTT,CAWSREGNTEAFF
17,TRBD1,TRBV7-8,TRBJ1-5,few,TGTGCCAGCAGCTTGCGGGACAGGGAAATTAGCAATCAGCCCCAGCATTTT,CASSLRDREISNQPQHF
13,.,TRBV10-1,TRBJ1-1,once,TGCGCCAGCATGGAGAACAGGGACACTGAAGCTTTCTTT,CASMENRDTEAFF
16,.,TRBV4-2,TRBJ1-5,.,TGTGCCAGCAGCCTCGAAGGGGGAGGGGGAAATCAGCCCCAGCATTTT,CASSLEGGGGNQPQHF
15,.,TRBV10-2,TRBJ2-6,.,TGCGCCAGCGGTTCCGGGCGGGCTGGGGCCAACGTCCTGACTTTC,CASGSGRAGANVLTF
17,.,TRBV18,TRBJ1-2,.,TGTGCCAGCTCACCAATACGGCAGGGGAGGGACTCCTATGGCTACACCTTC,CASSPIRQGRDSYGYTF
16,.,TRBV2,TRBJ2-2,.,TGTGCCAGCAGTGACTCACAGGGTAGTTATGGCGGGGAGCTGTTTTTT,CASSDSQGSYGGELFF